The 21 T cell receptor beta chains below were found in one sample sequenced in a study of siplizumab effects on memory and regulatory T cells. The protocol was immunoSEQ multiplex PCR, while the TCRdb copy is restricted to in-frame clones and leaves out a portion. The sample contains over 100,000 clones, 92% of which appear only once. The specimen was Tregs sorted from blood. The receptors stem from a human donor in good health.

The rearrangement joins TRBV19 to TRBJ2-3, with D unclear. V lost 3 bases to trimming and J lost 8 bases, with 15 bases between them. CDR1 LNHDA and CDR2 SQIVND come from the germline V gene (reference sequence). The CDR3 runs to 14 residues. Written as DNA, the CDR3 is TGTGCCAGTAGTATGACGGCAGCCGGTGGTACGCAGTATTTT. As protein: CASSMTAAGGTQYF.

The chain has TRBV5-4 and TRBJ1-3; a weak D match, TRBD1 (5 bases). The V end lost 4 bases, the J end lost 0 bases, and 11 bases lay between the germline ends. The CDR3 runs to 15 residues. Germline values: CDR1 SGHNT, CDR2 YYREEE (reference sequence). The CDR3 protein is CASSATGPSGNTIYF. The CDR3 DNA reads TGTGCCAGCAGCGCCACAGGACCCTCTGGAAACACCATATATTTT.

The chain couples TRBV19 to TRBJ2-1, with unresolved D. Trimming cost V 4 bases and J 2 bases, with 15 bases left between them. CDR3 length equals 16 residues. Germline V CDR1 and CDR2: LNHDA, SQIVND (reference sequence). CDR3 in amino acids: CASSRQTPTTYNEQFF. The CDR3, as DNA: TGTGCCAGTAGTAGGCAGACTCCTACTACCTACAATGAGCAGTTCTTC.

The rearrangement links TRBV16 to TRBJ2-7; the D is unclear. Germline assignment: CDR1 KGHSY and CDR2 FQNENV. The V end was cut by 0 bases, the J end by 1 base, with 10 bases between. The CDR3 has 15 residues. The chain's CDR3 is CASSQSLSQSYEQYF. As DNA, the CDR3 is TGTGCCAGCAGCCAATCCCTTTCCCAGTCCTACGAGCAGTACTTC.

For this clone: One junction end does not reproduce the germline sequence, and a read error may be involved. The CDR3 coding sequence is TGCGCCAGCAGCTTGGGCCGAGAACCCGGAGATGAGGAGTTCTTC. This gives the protein CASSLGREPGDEEFF. V is TRBV5-1 and J is TRBJ2-1; unclear D gene. CDR3 length: 15 amino acids. Germline-derived CDR1 and CDR2 are SGHRS and YFSETQ.

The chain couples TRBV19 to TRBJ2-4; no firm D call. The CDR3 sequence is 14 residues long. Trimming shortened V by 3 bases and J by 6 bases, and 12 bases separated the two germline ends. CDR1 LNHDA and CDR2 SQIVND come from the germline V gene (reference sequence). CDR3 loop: CASSIWFGRNIQYF. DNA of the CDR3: TGTGCCAGTAGTATTTGGTTTGGTAGAAACATTCAGTACTTC.

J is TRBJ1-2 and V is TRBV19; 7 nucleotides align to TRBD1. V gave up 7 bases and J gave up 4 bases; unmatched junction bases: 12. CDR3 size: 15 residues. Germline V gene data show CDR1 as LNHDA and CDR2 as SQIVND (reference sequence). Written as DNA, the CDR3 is TGTGCCAGTACCTTAAGACCGGGACAGAGCTATGGCTACACCTTC. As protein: CASTLRPGQSYGYTF.

CDR3 sequence: CASSTGQIQETQYF. As DNA, the CDR3 is TGCGCCAGCAGCACGGGACAGATCCAAGAGACCCAGTACTTC. The gene calls are TRBV5-1 and TRBJ2-5, with 7 bases aligning to TRBD1. Trimming at V came to 4 bases and at J to 1 base, leaving 4 bases not matched to a gene. This CDR3 spans 14 amino acids. Per the germline V gene, CDR1 is SGHRS and CDR2 is YFSETQ.

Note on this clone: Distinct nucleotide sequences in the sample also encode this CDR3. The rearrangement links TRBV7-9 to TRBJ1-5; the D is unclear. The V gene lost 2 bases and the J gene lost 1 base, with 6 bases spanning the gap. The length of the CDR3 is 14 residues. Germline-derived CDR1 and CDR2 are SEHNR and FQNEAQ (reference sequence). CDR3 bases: TGTGCCAGCAGCTTATTAGGCAGCAATCAGCCCCAGCATTTT. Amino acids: CASSLLGSNQPQHF.

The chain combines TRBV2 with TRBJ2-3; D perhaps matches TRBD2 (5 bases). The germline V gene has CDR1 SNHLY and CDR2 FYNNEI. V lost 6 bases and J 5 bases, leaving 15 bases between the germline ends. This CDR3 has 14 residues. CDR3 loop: CASSFRRAGDTQYF. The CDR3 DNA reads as TGTGCCAGCAGCTTCCGGCGGGCGGGAGATACGCAGTATTTT.

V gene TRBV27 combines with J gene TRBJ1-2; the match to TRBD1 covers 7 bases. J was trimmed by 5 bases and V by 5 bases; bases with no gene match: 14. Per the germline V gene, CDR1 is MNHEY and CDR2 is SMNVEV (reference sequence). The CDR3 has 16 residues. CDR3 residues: CASSHLWGTASYGYTF. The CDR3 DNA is TGTGCCAGCAGTCATTTATGGGGGACAGCTTCTTATGGCTACACCTTC.

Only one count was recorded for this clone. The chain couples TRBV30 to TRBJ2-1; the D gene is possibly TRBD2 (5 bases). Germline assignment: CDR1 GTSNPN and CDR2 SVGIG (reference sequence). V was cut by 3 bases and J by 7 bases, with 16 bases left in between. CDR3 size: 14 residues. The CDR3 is CAWRAGGIGNEQFF. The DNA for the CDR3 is TGTGCCTGGAGGGCAGGAGGCATTGGGAATGAGCAGTTCTTC.

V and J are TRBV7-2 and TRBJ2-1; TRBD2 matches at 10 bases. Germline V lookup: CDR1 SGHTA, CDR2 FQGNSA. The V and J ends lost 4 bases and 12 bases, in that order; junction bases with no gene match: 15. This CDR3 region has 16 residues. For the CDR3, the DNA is TGTGCCAGCAGCTCGCCGGGACTAGCGCCCCGAGACGGGCAGTTCTTC. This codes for CASSSPGLAPRDGQFF.

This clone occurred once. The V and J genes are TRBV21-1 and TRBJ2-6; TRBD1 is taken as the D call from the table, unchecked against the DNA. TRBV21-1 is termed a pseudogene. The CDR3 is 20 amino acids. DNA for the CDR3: TGTGCCAGCAGCAAAGTTATGGCACCCTTGGTTACAGTTGGGGCCAACGTCCTGACTTTC. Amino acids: CASSKVMAPLVTVGANVLTF.

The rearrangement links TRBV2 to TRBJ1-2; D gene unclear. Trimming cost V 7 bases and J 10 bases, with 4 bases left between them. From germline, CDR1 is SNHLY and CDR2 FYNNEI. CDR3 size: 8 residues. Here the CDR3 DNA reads TGTGCCAGCACTATCTACACCTTC. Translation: CASTIYTF.

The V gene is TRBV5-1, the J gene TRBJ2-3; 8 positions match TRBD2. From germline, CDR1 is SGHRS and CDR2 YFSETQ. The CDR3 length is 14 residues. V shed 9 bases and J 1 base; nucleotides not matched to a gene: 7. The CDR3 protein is CATRGGHGTDTQYF. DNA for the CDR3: TGCGCCACCCGGGGGGGGCACGGCACAGATACGCAGTATTTT.

In nucleotides, the CDR3 is TGTGCCAGCAGCTTAGCGTTACACAGACAGTCTGAAGCTTTCTTT. This translates into CASSLALHRQSEAFF. The gene calls are TRBV7-6 and TRBJ1-1, with D tentatively TRBD1 (5 bases). The ends were cut back, 0 bases at V and 6 bases at J, with 14 bases in the middle. Germline V lookup: CDR1 SGHVS, CDR2 FNYEAQ. CDR3 size: 15 residues. Complete variable domain (other parts from reference TRBV7-6 and TRBJ1-1): GAGVSQSPRYKVTKRGQDVALRCDPISGHVSLYWYRQALGQGPEFLTYFNYEAQQDKSGLPNDRFSAERPEGSISTLTIQRTEQRDSAMYRCASSLALHRQSEAFFGQGTRLTVV.

Here the CDR3 DNA reads TGTGCCAGCCGTGGGCTAGCGGGAGGAGGGGACACCGGGGAGCTGTTTTTT. Residues: CASRGLAGGGDTGELFF. J is TRBJ2-2 and V is TRBV6-1; TRBD2 matches 11 bases. The J segment lost 3 bases and the V segment lost 8 bases, leaving 11 bases of the junction unmatched. CDR1 and CDR2 from the germline V gene are MNHNS and SASEGT. This CDR3 has 17 residues.

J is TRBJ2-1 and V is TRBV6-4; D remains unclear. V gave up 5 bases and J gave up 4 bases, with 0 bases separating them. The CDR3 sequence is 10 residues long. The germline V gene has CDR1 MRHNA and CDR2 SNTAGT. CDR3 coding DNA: TGTGCCAGCAGTTACAATGAGCAGTTCTTC. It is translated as CASSYNEQFF.

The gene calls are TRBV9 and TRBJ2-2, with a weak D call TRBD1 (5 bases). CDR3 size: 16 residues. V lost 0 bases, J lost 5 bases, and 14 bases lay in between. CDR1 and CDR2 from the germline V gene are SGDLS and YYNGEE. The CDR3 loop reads CASSVAAAGKTGELFF. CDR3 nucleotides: TGTGCCAGCAGCGTAGCTGCGGCAGGGAAAACCGGGGAGCTGTTTTTT.

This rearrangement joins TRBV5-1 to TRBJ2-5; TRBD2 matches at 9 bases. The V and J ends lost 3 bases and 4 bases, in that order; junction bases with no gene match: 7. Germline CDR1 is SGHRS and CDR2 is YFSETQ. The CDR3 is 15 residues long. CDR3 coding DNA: TGCGCCAGCAGCTCCTTAAGCGGGGGGTTAGAGACCCAGTACTTC. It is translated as CASSSLSGGLETQYF.